Shown below are 10 T cell receptor beta chains from a single sample sequenced in a study of T cell changes during pregnancy in multiple sclerosis. The protocol was immunoSEQ multiplex PCR, while the TCRdb copy is restricted to in-frame clones and leaves out a portion. Of about 92,000 clones in the sample, approximately 92% were seen once. This material consisted of peripheral blood, taken in the first trimester of pregnancy. These receptor sequences come from a female donor with multiple sclerosis, enrolled in a pregnancy study.

The chain employs TRBV19 and TRBJ2-7; 7 positions agree with TRBD1. The V segment lost 6 bases and the J segment 2 bases; nucleotides outside the gene matches: 7. The CDR3 has 14 residues. CDR1 is LNHDA, CDR2 SQIVND, per germline (reference sequence). CDR3 coding DNA: TGTGCCAGTAGCGCCGGGACAGCACCCTACGAGCAGTACTTC. Protein product: CASSAGTAPYEQYF.

This clone has just one count. The chain uses TRBV4-1 and TRBJ1-4, with D tentatively TRBD1 (5 bases). This CDR3 is 14 amino acids long. The germline V gene encodes CDR1 MGHRA and CDR2 YSYEKL. V lost 4 bases to trimming and J lost 4 bases, with 10 bases between them. CDR3 loop: CASSPTGVNEKLFF. DNA of the CDR3: TGCGCCAGCAGCCCTACAGGTGTTAATGAAAAACTGTTTTTT.

This sequence joins TRBV7-9 and TRBJ2-5, with D perhaps TRBD1 (5 bases). CDR1 is SEHNR, CDR2 FQNEAQ, per germline (reference sequence). Trimming cost V 4 bases and J 5 bases, with 11 bases left between them. The CDR3 extends over 13 amino acids. The CDR3 coding sequence is TGTGCCAGCAGCTCAGGGTATCGGGAGACCCAGTACTTC. Translation gives CASSSGYRETQYF.

This chain uses TRBV12-5 with TRBJ1-2; maybe TRBD1 (6 bases). The germline V gene encodes CDR1 LGHNT and CDR2 FRNRAP. The CDR3 is 14 residues long. V was trimmed by 4 bases and J by 1 base, leaving 10 bases between them. The CDR3: CASGSQGINYGYTF. In DNA form, the CDR3 reads TGTGCTAGTGGTTCACAGGGTATTAACTATGGCTACACCTTC.

The rearrangement joins TRBV27 to TRBJ2-7; TRBD1 matches at 9 bases. V was pared by 1 base and J by 2 bases, with 3 bases of the junction left unmatched. In germline, CDR1 is MNHEY, CDR2 SMNVEV (reference sequence). The CDR3 runs to 15 residues. CDR3 bases: TGTGCCAGCAGTTTATTGGGGACAGGGACCTACGAGCAGTACTTC. Protein product: CASSLLGTGTYEQYF.

The rearrangement links TRBV7-8 to TRBJ2-1; TRBD1 matches at 9 bases. This CDR3 is built from 17 residues. Germline values: CDR1 SGHVS, CDR2 FQNEAQ. Trimming cost V 5 bases and J 4 bases; bases outside gene matches: 12. The CDR3: CASSLQGATRIYNEQFF. The DNA of the CDR3 is TGTGCCAGCAGCCTACAGGGGGCTACGAGAATATACAATGAGCAGTTCTTC.

This sequence joins TRBV7-6 and TRBJ2-7; weak D call: TRBD2 (5 bases). The CDR3 is 15 residues long. V dropped 4 bases and J dropped 0 bases, with 13 bases sitting between them. Germline loops: CDR1 SGHVS, CDR2 FNYEAQ. CDR3 nucleotides: TGTGCCAGCAGCTCTCTAGCAGCCAGCTCCTACGAGCAGTACTTC. Translated, it gives CASSSLAASSYEQYF. The full variable domain, completed using reference TRBV7-6 and TRBJ2-7, is GAGVSQSPRYKVTKRGQDVALRCDPISGHVSLYWYRQALGQGPEFLTYFNYEAQQDKSGLPNDRFSAERPEGSISTLTIQRTEQRDSAMYRCASSSLAASSYEQYFGPGTRLTVT.

The V and J genes are TRBV6-4 and TRBJ2-1, with TRBD2 matching over 9 bases. Germline V gene lookup returns CDR1 MRHNA and CDR2 SNTAGT. Trimming took 5 bases from V and 3 from J; bases not matched to a gene: 14. CDR3 size: 18 residues. The CDR3 coding sequence is TGTGCCAGCAGTCAACGGTTATTAGCGGGAGTCAACTACAATGAGCAGTTCTTC. Translating gives CASSQRLLAGVNYNEQFF.

The V call is TRBV14, the J call TRBJ2-7; the D gene is possibly TRBD2 (6 bases). The CDR3 runs 15 residues. The V and J ends lost 2 bases and 2 bases respectively, with 13 bases between them. Looked up from germline, CDR1 is SGHDN and CDR2 is FVKESK. Here the CDR3 DNA reads TGTGCCAGCAGCCAAAAAAGACTAGGGACCTACGAGCAGTACTTC. It translates to CASSQKRLGTYEQYF.

This chain connects TRBV27 to TRBJ2-2; D uncertain. The V end was cut by 5 bases, the J end by 7 bases, with 8 bases between. There are 12 residues in the CDR3. Germline values: CDR1 MNHEY, CDR2 SMNVEV (reference sequence). The CDR3, as DNA: TGTGCCAGCAGTCAGGAAGGCGGGGAGCTGTTTTTT. Translated, it gives CASSQEGGELFF.